This TCR beta chain was captured by sequencing in a study of T cell changes during pregnancy in multiple sclerosis. Germline-derived CDR1 and CDR2 are SNHLY and FYNNEI. Trimming removed 5 bases from V and 4 bases from J, with 11 bases in between. This CDR3 has 13 amino acids. Method: immunoSEQ multiplex PCR; TCRdb's copy keeps in-frame clones and lacks some. The sample carries over 70,000 clones, 85% to 95% recorded once. Sequenced here: peripheral blood, sampled in the third trimester of pregnancy. The chain recombines TRBV2 with TRBJ2-5; D might be TRBD2 (5 bases). This receptor was taken from a female donor in good health, enrolled as a control in a pregnancy study. In DNA form, the CDR3 reads TGTGCCAGCAGTCGCAACAGCGGAGAGACCCAGTACTTC. Translated, it gives CASSRNSGETQYF.